A single sample gave rise to the 24 T cell receptor beta chains below, sequenced in a study of blood T cells in healthy people across ages. For the second PCR, which ran for about 7 to 11 cycles, a sample-barcoded 5' primer and a J-beta primer mix were used. In TCRdb, the 5' RACE reads were re-called with MiXCR into one record per CDR3 protein. The table lists hundreds of thousands of distinct CDR3 sequences, roughly 53% of them singletons. The sequencing sample was made of blood. The receptors stem from a man in his sixties in good health.

This chain joins TRBV20-1 and TRBJ2-7; 9 bases match TRBD2. The CDR3 has 15 amino acids. The V gene end was trimmed by 1 base and the J gene end by 3 bases; junction bases not matched to a gene: 7. The germline V gene encodes CDR1 DFQATT and CDR2 SNEGSKA (reference sequence). The CDR3 nucleotides are TGCAGTGCTAGAGCCCCTAGCGGGGAGGGCTACGAGCAGTACTTC. This translates into CSARAPSGEGYEQYF.

The rearrangement joins TRBV7-8 to TRBJ1-2; 7 nucleotides match TRBD1. Trimming at V came to 6 bases and at J to 0 bases, leaving 10 bases not matched to a gene. CDR1 is SGHVS and CDR2 is FQNEAQ in the germline V gene. The CDR3 has 16 amino acids. The CDR3 region is CASSSSTGRPNYGYTF. The CDR3 DNA reads TGTGCCAGCAGTTCATCGACAGGGCGCCCTAACTATGGCTACACCTTC. Supplemented by reference TRBV7-8 and TRBJ1-2, the full variable domain reads GAGVSQSPRYKVAKRGQDVALRCDPISGHVSLFWYQQALGQGPEFLTYFQNEAQLDKSGLPSDRFFAERPEGSVSTLKIQRTQQEDSAVYLCASSSSTGRPNYGYTFGSGTRLTVV.

The J gene is TRBJ2-2, the V gene TRBV25-1; 12 bases match TRBD1. CDR3 length equals 16 residues. The ends lost 5 bases at V and 4 bases at J; junction bases unmatched: 5. CDR1 is MGHDK and CDR2 is SYGVNS in the germline V gene. The CDR3 DNA is TGTGCCAGCAGTAGGGGACAGGGGGCGAGCACCGGGGAGCTGTTTTTT. This encodes CASSRGQGASTGELFF.

The chain carries TRBV20-1 and TRBJ2-7; 9 nucleotides match TRBD1. This CDR3 region has 18 residues. Germline CDR1 and CDR2: DFQATT and SNEGSKA (reference sequence). J was trimmed by 2 bases and V by 1 base; bases with no gene match: 15. The CDR3 nucleotides are TGCAGTGCTAGAGGTCTTTATTCTCGGGGACAGGGTGCCTACGAGCAGTACTTC. Amino acid sequence: CSARGLYSRGQGAYEQYF.

This clonotype was detected a few times. This chain connects TRBV24-1 to TRBJ2-2; tentatively, D is TRBD1 or TRBD2 (5 bases each). Germline assignment: CDR1 KGHDR and CDR2 SFDVKD. This CDR3 comprises 15 residues. Trimming left V 9 bases short and J 0 bases short, with 13 bases between. CDR3 loop: CATGAGETNTGELFF. CDR3 sequence (DNA): TGTGCCACCGGGGCGGGTGAAACGAACACCGGGGAGCTGTTTTTT.

This clonotype was detected only a few times. The rearrangement uses TRBV7-7 and TRBJ2-7; tentatively, D is TRBD1 (6 bases). V lost 1 base to trimming and J lost 2 bases, with 21 bases between them. The V gene's germline CDR1 is SSHAT and CDR2 FNYEAQ (reference sequence). The CDR3 has 18 amino acids. The CDR3 DNA reads TGTGCCAGCAGCTTAGGGCAGAGCCTTTTGAGGGGGACCTACGAGCAGTACTTC. It yields the protein CASSLGQSLLRGTYEQYF.

This rearrangement joins TRBV5-1 to TRBJ2-7; no reliable D call. The V end lost 7 bases, the J end lost 3 bases, and 17 bases lay between the germline ends. This CDR3 region has 14 residues. CDR1 is SGHRS and CDR2 is YFSETQ in the germline V gene. CDR3 DNA sequence: TGCGCCAGCTCGCGGTCTCTCCCCCTCTACGAGCAGTACTTC. This gives the protein CASSRSLPLYEQYF.

The V gene is TRBV10-3, the J gene TRBJ2-1, with 11 bases identical to TRBD2. From germline, CDR1 is ENHRY and CDR2 SYGVKD. V gave up 5 bases and J gave up 5 bases; unmatched junction bases: 5. CDR3 length: 15 residues. The CDR3 is CAISTGLAENNEQFF. In nucleotides, the CDR3 is TGTGCCATCAGTACGGGACTAGCGGAGAACAATGAGCAGTTCTTC.

The chain combines TRBV20-1 with TRBJ2-7, with 11 bases identical to TRBD2. The closer fit of TRBJ2-1 to the DNA end suggests the J call may be wrong. Looked up from germline, CDR1 is DFQATT and CDR2 is SNEGSKA (reference sequence). The CDR3 consists of 16 residues. CDR3 loop: CSARDLLAGGGNEQFF. CDR3 nucleotides: TGCAGTGCTAGAGATCTCCTAGCGGGGGGAGGCAATGAGCAGTTCTTC.

The V call is TRBV12-3 or TRBV12-4, the J call TRBJ1-5, with D possibly TRBD1 on 5 matching bases. This CDR3 is 15 amino acids long. Trimming removed 2 bases from V and 4 bases from J, with 12 bases in between. CDR3 DNA: TGTGCCAGCAGTTTAAATACCGGGGGAAATCAGCCCCAGCATTTT. It translates to CASSLNTGGNQPQHF.

This clonotype occurred a few times. The chain joins TRBV9 to TRBJ2-1; 12 positions agree with TRBD1. This CDR3 comprises 15 residues. Trimming removed 4 bases from V and 8 bases from J; junction bases left unmatched: 7. Germline V gene data show CDR1 as SGDLS and CDR2 as YYNGEE. CDR3 nucleotide sequence: TGTGCCAGCAGCCCATGGGACAGGGGGCTGGATGAGCAGTTCTTC. It specifies CASSPWDRGLDEQFF.

V and J are TRBV2 and TRBJ2-7, with D uncertain. The assigned J gene may be wrong: the sequence end matches TRBJ2-5 better. This CDR3 comprises 14 residues. Germline V lookup: CDR1 SNHLY, CDR2 FYNNEI. CDR3 loop: CASSEPPVWETQYF. The CDR3 bases are TGTGCCAGCAGTGAACCCCCGGTTTGGGAGACCCAGTACTTC.

The J gene is TRBJ2-7, the V gene TRBV5-6; D possibly corresponds to TRBD1 (5 bases). V lost 2 bases, J lost 2 bases, and 11 bases lay in between. Germline CDR1 is SGHDT and CDR2 is YYEEEE. The CDR3 sequence is 14 residues long. The CDR3 nucleotides read TGTGCCAGCAGCTTTTTTGGGGCGGCCTACGAGCAGTACTTC. Encoded protein: CASSFFGAAYEQYF. The full variable domain, completed using reference TRBV5-6 and TRBJ2-7, is DAGVTQSPTHLIKTRGQQVTLRCSPKSGHDTVSWYQQALGQGPQFIFQYYEEEERQRGNFPDRFSGHQFPNYSSELNVNALLLGDSALYLCASSFFGAAYEQYFGPGTRLTVT.

V usage is TRBV6-2 or TRBV6-3 and J usage is TRBJ2-1, with unresolved D. Germline V gene lookup returns CDR1 MNHEY and CDR2 SVGEGT. V was cut by 6 bases and J by 5 bases, with 11 bases left in between. This CDR3 has 13 residues. In nucleotides, the CDR3 is TGTGCCAGCAGCCAGACTCGTCACAATGAGCAGTTCTTC. This codes for CASSQTRHNEQFF.

The chain combines TRBV5-6 with TRBJ2-7, with 8 bases identical to TRBD1. CDR1 SGHDT and CDR2 YYEEEE come from the germline V gene. The CDR3 has 15 amino acids. The junction had 9 bases not matched to a gene; V was cut back by 0 bases and J by 7 bases. In DNA form, the CDR3 reads TGTGCCAGCAGCTTGGTTGGGACAGGCCTCGTGGAGCAGTACTTC. Amino acids: CASSLVGTGLVEQYF.

The V call is TRBV2, the J call TRBJ2-7, with 7 nucleotides matching TRBD1. CDR1 is SNHLY, CDR2 FYNNEI, per germline. J lost 0 bases, V lost 6 bases, and 5 bases had no gene match. This CDR3 has 14 residues. In DNA, the CDR3 is TGTGCCAGCAGGGAAACAGGGGACTCCTACGAGCAGTACTTC. Amino acids: CASRETGDSYEQYF.

The chain carries TRBV5-1 and TRBJ2-3; TRBD2 agrees at 7 bases. V was clipped by 2 bases and J by 3 bases; unmatched bases: 3. Per germline, CDR1 SGHRS and CDR2 YFSETQ. This CDR3 region has 14 residues. This chain's CDR3 is CASSFPRGTDTQYF. The CDR3 DNA sequence: TGCGCCAGCAGCTTCCCGCGGGGGACAGATACGCAGTATTTT.

This chain uses TRBV9 with TRBJ2-1; D may be TRBD1 or TRBD2 (5 bases each). The CDR3 loop spans 14 amino acids. The V and J ends lost 4 bases and 8 bases respectively, with 16 bases between them. Germline V gene sequence: CDR1 SGDLS, CDR2 YYNGEE. This CDR3 reads CASSLRGGEDEQFF. CDR3 DNA: TGTGCCAGCAGCCTTCGGGGCGGAGAGGATGAGCAGTTCTTC.

The gene calls are TRBV5-4 and TRBJ2-7; 9 nucleotides agree with TRBD2. The CDR3 has 13 amino acids. V lost 9 bases to trimming and J lost 0 bases; unmatched junction nucleotides: 4. Germline lookup yields CDR1 SGHNT and CDR2 YYREEE (reference sequence). DNA for the CDR3: TGTGCCACCAAGCGGGGGGACTCCTACGAGCAGTACTTC. Translation: CATKRGDSYEQYF.

As to this clonotype: The junction departs from germline at one end; a sequencing error may be responsible. The chain carries TRBV11-3 and TRBJ2-1, with a possible D match to TRBD2 (6 bases). Germline CDR1 reads SGHNT; CDR2 reads YENEEA. The CDR3 has 14 residues. Written as DNA, the CDR3 is TGTGCTAGCAGCTCGGACTACCGGGGTAATGAGCAGTTCTTC. As protein: CASSSDYRGNEQFF.

The rearrangement links TRBV2 to TRBJ2-1, with 8 bases that match TRBD2. Germline V gives CDR1 SNHLY, CDR2 FYNNEI. The ends lost 4 bases at V and 4 bases at J; junction bases unmatched: 6. The length of the CDR3 is 15 residues. The CDR3 here is CASSGVGLVYNEQFF. The CDR3 coding sequence is TGTGCCAGCAGTGGCGTGGGACTAGTATACAATGAGCAGTTCTTC.

This chain uses TRBV9 with TRBJ2-3, with no clear D. Germline loops: CDR1 SGDLS, CDR2 YYNGEE. Trimming took off 4 bases at V and 0 bases at J, with 15 bases between the two ends. The CDR3 length is 16 residues. DNA of the CDR3: TGTGCCAGCAGCCCCAGACTGTTAACTAGCACAGATACGCAGTATTTT. Amino acids: CASSPRLLTSTDTQYF.

In DNA form, the CDR3 reads TGTGCCAGCAGCTTAGGAAGGGGCATCGGCACAGATACGCAGTATTTT. It yields the protein CASSLGRGIGTDTQYF. The J gene is TRBJ2-3, the V gene TRBV7-9, with TRBD1 as a possible D gene (5 bases). CDR1 SEHNR and CDR2 FQNEAQ come from the germline V gene (reference sequence). V shed 1 base and J shed 1 base, with 12 bases lying between them. CDR3 size: 16 residues.

The table lists this clonotype with a count of one. The chain couples TRBV20-1 to TRBJ2-3; 15 positions match TRBD2. The CDR3 runs to 18 residues. Per germline, CDR1 DFQATT and CDR2 SNEGSKA (reference sequence). Trimming cost V 1 base and J 0 bases; bases outside gene matches: 5. The CDR3 sequence is CSARGTSGGESSTDTQYF. CDR3 in DNA: TGCAGTGCTAGAGGGACTAGCGGGGGGGAGTCTAGCACAGATACGCAGTATTTT.